The clone carrying this T cell receptor beta chain was seen a handful of times. Trimming left V 0 bases short and J 6 bases short, with 5 bases between. CDR1 MGHDK and CDR2 SYGVNS come from the germline V gene. The CDR3 has 13 amino acids. This specimen belongs to a study of blood T cell repertoires in COVID-19. Background on the study: COVID-19 samples from acute and convalescent phases originated in the United States, Italy and Spain.

Measured with immunoSEQ multiplex PCR; TCRdb has only the in-frame clones, and not every one. Altogether hundreds of thousands of clones are present, about 89% being singletons, with the ten largest covering approximately 2%. The sequence was obtained from a woman in her late teens or twenties who had recovered from COVID-19. The rearrangement joins TRBV25-1 to TRBJ2-2, with no clear D. Source material: PBMCs or T cells enriched from blood (not recorded which). In DNA form, the CDR3 reads TGTGCCAGCAGTGAATATACTTCCGGGGAGCTGTTTTTT. Its translation: CASSEYTSGELFF.